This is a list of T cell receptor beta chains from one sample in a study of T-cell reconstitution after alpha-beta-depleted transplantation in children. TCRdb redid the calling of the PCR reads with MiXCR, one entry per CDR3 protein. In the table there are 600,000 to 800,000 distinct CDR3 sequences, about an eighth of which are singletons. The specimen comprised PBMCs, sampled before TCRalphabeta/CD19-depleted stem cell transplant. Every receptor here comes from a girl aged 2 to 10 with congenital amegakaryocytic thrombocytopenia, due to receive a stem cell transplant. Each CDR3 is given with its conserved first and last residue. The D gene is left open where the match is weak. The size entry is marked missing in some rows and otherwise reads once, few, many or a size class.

CASSQRTSKRQKTGELFF	TGCGCCAGCAGCCAACGGACTAGCAAGAGGCAGAAAACCGGGGAGCTGTTTTTT	TRBV4-1	TRBJ2-2	TRBD2	.
CSASRKETQYF	TGCAGTGCTAGCAGGAAAGAGACCCAGTACTTC	TRBV20-1	TRBJ2-5	.	many
CASSLAPGVEQYF	TGTGCCAGCAGCTTAGCGCCAGGGGTGGAGCAGTACTTC	TRBV7-2	TRBJ2-7	.	few
CSARLGANEQFF	TGCAGTGCTCGACTAGGGGCGAATGAGCAGTTCTTC	TRBV20-1	TRBJ2-1	.	few
CASSFRQGTGTFSGANVLTF	TGTGCCAGCAGTTTTCGCCAGGGGACAGGGACGTTCTCTGGGGCCAACGTCCTGACTTTC	TRBV12-3/TRBV12-4	TRBJ2-6	TRBD1	.
CASSLVFGGPTEAFF	TGCGCCAGCAGCTTGGTCTTTGGGGGGCCCACTGAAGCTTTCTTT	TRBV5-1	TRBJ1-1	.	.
CASSPGLPDTQYF	TGTGCCAGCAGCCCTGGACTACCAGATACGCAGTATTTT	TRBV12-3/TRBV12-4	TRBJ2-3	.	many
CASSLAGQGSEQFF	TGTGCCAGCAGTTTAGCTGGTCAGGGTAGCGAGCAGTTCTTC	TRBV12-3/TRBV12-4	TRBJ2-1	.	many
CSVVQGAYEQYF	TGCAGCGTTGTACAGGGGGCCTACGAGCAGTACTTC	TRBV29-1	TRBJ2-7	TRBD1	.
CASSPINLRDLSTDTQYF	TGTGCCAGCAGTCCTATAAATCTCAGGGATCTTAGCACAGATACGCAGTATTTT	TRBV7-6	TRBJ2-3	.	few
CSATKDGSYSSYGYTF	TGCAGTGCTACCAAAGACGGAAGCTATAGCTCCTATGGCTACACCTTC	TRBV20-1	TRBJ1-2	.	.
CSATGTSAPETQYF	TGCAGTGCTACCGGGACTAGCGCGCCCGAGACCCAGTACTTC	TRBV20-1	TRBJ2-5	TRBD2	many
CASSYEPGQYQPQHF	TGTGCCAGCAGCTATGAACCGGGACAGTATCAGCCCCAGCATTTT	TRBV11-2	TRBJ1-5	TRBD1	few
CASSARGDFNPYNEQFF	TGTGCCAGCAGCGCAAGGGGAGATTTTAACCCCTACAATGAGCAGTTCTTC	TRBV9	TRBJ2-1	.	.
CASSHPSVPSGPPTCHEQYF	TGTGCCAGCAGTCACCCCTCGGTTCCCTCCGGTCCCCCAACTTGCCACGAGCAGTACTTC	TRBV6-2/TRBV6-3	TRBJ2-7	.	many
CASQGGANVLTF	TGCGCCAGCCAGGGTGGGGCCAACGTCCTGACTTTC	TRBV5-1	TRBJ2-6	.	few